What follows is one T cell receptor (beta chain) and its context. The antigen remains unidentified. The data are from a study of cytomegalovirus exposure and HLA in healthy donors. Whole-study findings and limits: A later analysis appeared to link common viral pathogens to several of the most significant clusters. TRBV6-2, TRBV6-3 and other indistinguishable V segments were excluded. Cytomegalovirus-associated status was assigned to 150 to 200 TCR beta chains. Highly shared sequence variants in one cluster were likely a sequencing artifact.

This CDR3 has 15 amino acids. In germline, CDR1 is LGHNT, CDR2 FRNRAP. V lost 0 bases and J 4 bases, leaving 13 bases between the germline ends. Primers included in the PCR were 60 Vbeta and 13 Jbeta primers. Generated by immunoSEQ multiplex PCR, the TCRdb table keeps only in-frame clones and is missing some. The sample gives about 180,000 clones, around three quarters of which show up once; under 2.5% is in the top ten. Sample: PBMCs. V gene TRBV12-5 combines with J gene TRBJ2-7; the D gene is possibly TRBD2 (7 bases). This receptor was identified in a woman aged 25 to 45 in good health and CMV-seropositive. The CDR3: CASGLVPGGNYEQYF. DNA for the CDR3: TGTGCTAGTGGTTTGGTACCGGGGGGCAATTACGAGCAGTACTTC.